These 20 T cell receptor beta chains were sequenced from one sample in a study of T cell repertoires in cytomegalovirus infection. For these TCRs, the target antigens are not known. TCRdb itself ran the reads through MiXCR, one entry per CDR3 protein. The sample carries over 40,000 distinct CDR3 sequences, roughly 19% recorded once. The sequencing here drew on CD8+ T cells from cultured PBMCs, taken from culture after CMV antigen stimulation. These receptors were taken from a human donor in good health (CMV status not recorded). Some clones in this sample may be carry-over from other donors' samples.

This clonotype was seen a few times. The CDR3 DNA reads as TGTGCCAGCAGCTTAGAAGGACCCCTCCACTTT. Translating it yields CASSLEGPLHF. The chain joins TRBV11-3 to TRBJ1-6, with D uncertain. The germline gives CDR1 SGHNT, CDR2 YENEEA. The CDR3 consists of 11 residues. V was shortened by 0 bases and J by 12 bases, with 3 bases between the two germline ends.

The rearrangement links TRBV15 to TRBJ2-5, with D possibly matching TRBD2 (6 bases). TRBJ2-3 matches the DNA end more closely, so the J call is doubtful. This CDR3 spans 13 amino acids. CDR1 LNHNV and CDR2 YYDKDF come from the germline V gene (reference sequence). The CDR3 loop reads CATNPNVGGDQYF. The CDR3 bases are TGTGCCACCAACCCGAATGTCGGCGGGGACCAGTATTTT.

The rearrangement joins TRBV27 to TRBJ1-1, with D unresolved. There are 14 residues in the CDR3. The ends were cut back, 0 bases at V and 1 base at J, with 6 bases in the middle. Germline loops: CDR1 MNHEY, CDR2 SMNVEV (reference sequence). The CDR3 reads CASSLSPGNTEAFF. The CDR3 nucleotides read TGTGCCAGCAGTTTATCCCCAGGGAACACTGAAGCTTTCTTT.

The CDR3: CASSFSPDRLTGELFF. The CDR3 DNA follows: TGTGCCAGCAGTTTCTCCCCGGACAGGCTAACCGGGGAGCTGTTTTTT. This chain connects TRBV6-2 or TRBV6-3 to TRBJ2-2; TRBD1 agrees at 7 bases. The ends lost 4 bases at V and 5 bases at J; junction bases unmatched: 10. The CDR3 extends over 16 amino acids. Germline lookup yields CDR1 MNHEY and CDR2 SVGEGT.

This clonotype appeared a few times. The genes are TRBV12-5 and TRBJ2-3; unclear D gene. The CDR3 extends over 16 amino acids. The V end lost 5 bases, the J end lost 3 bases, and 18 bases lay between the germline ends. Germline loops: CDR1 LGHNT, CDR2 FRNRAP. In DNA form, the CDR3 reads TGTGCTAGTGGTATATCTGGCGGTATATGGACAGATACGCAGTATTTT. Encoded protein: CASGISGGIWTDTQYF. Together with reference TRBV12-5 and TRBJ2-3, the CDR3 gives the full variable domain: DARVTQTPRHKVTEMGQEVTMRCQPILGHNTVFWYRQTMMQGLELLAYFRNRAPLDDSGMPKDRFSAEMPDATLATLKIQPSEPRDSAVYFCASGISGGIWTDTQYFGPGTRLTVL.

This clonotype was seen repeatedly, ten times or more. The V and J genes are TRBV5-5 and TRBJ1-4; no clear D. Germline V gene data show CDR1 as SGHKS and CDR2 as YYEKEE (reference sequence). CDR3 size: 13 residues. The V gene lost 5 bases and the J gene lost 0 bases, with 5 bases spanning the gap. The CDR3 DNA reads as TGTGCCAGCAGGGGAGCAACTAATGAAAAACTGTTTTTT. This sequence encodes CASRGATNEKLFF.

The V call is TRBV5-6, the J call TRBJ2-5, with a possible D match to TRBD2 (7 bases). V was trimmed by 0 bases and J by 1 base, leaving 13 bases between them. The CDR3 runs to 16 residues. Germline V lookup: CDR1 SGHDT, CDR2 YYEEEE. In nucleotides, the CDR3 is TGTGCCAGCAGCTTGGAGGCGGGGGCCATCCAAGAGACCCAGTACTTC. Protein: CASSLEAGAIQETQYF.

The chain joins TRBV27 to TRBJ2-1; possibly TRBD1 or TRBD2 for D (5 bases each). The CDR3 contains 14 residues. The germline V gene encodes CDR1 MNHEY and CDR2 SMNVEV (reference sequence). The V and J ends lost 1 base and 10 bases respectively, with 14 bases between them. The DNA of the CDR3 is TGTGCCAGCAGTTTATTGCCAGGGAGTGACGAGCAGTTCTTC. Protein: CASSLLPGSDEQFF.

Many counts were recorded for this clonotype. CDR3 bases: TGTGCCAGCAGTTACGACTACTACGAGCAGTACTTC. Amino acids: CASSYDYYEQYF. The rearrangement joins TRBV6-2 or TRBV6-3 to TRBJ2-7, with a weak D call TRBD2 (5 bases). Deletions cut 2 bases from V and 3 bases from J, with 5 bases between. The length of the CDR3 is 12 residues. Germline V gene data show CDR1 as MNHEY and CDR2 as SVGEGT.

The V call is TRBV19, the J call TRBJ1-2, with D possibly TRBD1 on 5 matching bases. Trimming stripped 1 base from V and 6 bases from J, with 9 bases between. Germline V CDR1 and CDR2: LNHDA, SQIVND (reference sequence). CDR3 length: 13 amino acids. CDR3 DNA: TGTGCCAGTAGTATAGGGGGCCCGGATGGCTACACCTTC. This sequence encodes CASSIGGPDGYTF. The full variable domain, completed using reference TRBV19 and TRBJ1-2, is DGGITQSPKYLFRKEGQNVTLSCEQNLNHDAMYWYRQDPGQGLRLIYYSQIVNDFQKGDIAEGYSVSREKKESFPLTVTSAQKNPTAFYLCASSIGGPDGYTFGSGTRLTVV.

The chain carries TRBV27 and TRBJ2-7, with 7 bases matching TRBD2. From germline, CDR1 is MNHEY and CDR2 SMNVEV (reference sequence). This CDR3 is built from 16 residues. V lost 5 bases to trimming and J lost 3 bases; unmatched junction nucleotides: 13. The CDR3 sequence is CASSTISGPGLYEQYF. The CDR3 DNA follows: TGTGCCAGCAGTACGATTAGCGGGCCGGGCCTCTACGAGCAGTACTTC.

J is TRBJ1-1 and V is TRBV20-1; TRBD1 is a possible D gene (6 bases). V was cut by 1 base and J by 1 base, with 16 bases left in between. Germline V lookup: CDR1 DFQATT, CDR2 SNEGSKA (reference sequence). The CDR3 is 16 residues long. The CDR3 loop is CSARVRRGPGNTEAFF. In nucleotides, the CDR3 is TGCAGTGCTAGAGTTCGCAGGGGCCCGGGGAACACTGAAGCTTTCTTT.

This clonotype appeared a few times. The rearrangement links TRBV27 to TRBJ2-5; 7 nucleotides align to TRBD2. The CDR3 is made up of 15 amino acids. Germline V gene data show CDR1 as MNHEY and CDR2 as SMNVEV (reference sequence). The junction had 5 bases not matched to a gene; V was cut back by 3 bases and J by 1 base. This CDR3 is CASSLAAGIQETQYF. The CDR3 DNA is TGTGCCAGCAGTTTGGCAGCGGGGATCCAAGAGACCCAGTACTTC.

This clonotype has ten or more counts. The CDR3, as DNA: TGTGCCAGCAGTTTTGGTAGACAGGGGGCCAGGTGGGAGCAGTACTTC. Translation gives CASSFGRQGARWEQYF. This chain connects TRBV12-3 or TRBV12-4 to TRBJ2-7; 10 positions match TRBD1. Trimming cost V 3 bases and J 7 bases; bases outside gene matches: 12. The CDR3 covers 16 residues.

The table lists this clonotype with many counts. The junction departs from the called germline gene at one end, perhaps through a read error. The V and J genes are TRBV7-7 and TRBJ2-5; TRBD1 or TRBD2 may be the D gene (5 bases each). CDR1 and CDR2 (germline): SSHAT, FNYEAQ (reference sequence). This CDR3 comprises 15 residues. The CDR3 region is CASSLEGLAMETQYF. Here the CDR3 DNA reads TGTGCTAGCAGCTTAGAGGGGTTAGCTATGGAGACCCAGTACTTC.

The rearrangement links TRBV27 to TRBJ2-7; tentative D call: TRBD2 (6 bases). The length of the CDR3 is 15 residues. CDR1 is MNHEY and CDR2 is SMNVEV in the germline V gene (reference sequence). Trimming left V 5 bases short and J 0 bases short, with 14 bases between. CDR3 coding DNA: TGTGCCAGCAGTCCCGCGGGACGCCTCTCCTACGAGCAGTACTTC. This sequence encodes CASSPAGRLSYEQYF.

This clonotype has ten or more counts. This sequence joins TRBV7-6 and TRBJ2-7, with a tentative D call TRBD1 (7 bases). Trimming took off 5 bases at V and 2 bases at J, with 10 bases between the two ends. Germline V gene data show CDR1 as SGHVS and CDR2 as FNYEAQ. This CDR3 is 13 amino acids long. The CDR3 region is CASSAGQTYEQYF. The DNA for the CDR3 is TGTGCCAGCAGCGCGGGACAGACCTACGAGCAGTACTTC.

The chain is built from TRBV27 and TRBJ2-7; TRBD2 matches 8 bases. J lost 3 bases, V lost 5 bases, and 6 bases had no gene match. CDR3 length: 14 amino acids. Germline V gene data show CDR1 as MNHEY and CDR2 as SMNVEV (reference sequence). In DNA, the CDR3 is TGTGCCAGCAGTGATCGGGGGGGCATCTACGAGCAGTACTTC. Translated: CASSDRGGIYEQYF.

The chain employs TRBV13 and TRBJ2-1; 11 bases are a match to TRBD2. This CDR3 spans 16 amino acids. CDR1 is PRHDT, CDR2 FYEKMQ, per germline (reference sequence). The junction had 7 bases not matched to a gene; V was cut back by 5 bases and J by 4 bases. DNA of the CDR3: TGTGCCAGCAGCCCTGTACGACTAGCGGGGTACAATGAGCAGTTCTTC. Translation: CASSPVRLAGYNEQFF. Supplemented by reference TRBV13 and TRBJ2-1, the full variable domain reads AAGVIQSPRHLIKEKRETATLKCYPIPRHDTVYWYQQGPGQDPQFLISFYEKMQSDKGSIPDRFSAQQFSDYHSELNMSSLELGDSALYFCASSPVRLAGYNEQFFGPGTRLTVL.

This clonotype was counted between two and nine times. The CDR3 DNA reads TGTGCCAGCAGCTTGCCGCAGGGGGAAGCTTTCTTT. It codes for CASSLPQGEAFF. V usage is TRBV5-6 and J usage is TRBJ1-1; possible D gene TRBD1, 6 bases. The CDR3 is 12 amino acids. V lost 1 base, J lost 8 bases, and 9 bases lay in between. Looked up from germline, CDR1 is SGHDT and CDR2 is YYEEEE.